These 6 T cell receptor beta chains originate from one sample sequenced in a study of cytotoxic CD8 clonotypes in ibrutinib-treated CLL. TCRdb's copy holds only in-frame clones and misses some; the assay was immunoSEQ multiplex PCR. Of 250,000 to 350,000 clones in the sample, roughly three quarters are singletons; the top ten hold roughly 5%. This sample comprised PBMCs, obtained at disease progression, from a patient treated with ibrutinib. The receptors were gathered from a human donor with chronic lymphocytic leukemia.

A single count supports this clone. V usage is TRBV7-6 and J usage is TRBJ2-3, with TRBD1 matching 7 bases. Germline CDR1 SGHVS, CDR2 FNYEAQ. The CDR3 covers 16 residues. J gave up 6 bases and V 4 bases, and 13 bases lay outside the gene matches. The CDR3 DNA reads TGTGCCAGCAGCTCGAAACAGGGGAAAGATTGGGATACGCAGTATTTT. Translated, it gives CASSSKQGKDWDTQYF.

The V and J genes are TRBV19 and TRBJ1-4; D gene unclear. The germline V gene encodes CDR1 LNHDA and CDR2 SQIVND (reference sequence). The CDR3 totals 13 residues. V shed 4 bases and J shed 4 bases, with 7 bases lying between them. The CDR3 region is CASSTTGNEKLFF. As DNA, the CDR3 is TGTGCCAGTAGTACGACGGGTAATGAAAAACTGTTTTTT.

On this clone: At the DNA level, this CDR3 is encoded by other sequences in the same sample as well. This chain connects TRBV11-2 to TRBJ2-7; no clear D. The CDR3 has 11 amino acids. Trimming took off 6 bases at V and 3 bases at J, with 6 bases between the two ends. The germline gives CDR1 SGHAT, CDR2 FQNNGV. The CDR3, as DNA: TGTGCCAGCAGTTCCTACTACGAGCAGTACTTC. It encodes CASSSYYEQYF.

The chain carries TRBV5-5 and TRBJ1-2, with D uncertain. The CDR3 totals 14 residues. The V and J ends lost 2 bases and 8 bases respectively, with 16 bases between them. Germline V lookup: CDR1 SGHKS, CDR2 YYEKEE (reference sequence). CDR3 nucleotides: TGTGCCAGCAGCTTTCGTGGGTCCATTGACGGCTACACCTTC. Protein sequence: CASSFRGSIDGYTF.

CDR3 nucleotides: TGTGCCAGCAACCTGGGGACAAGCCATTACGAGCAGTACTTC. Translation: CASNLGTSHYEQYF. This chain links TRBV5-6 with TRBJ2-7, with D tentatively TRBD1 (6 bases). This CDR3 region has 14 residues. Germline CDR1 is SGHDT and CDR2 is YYEEEE. V shed 6 bases and J shed 4 bases, with 17 bases lying between them.

The CDR3 region is CASSLIGETQYF. CDR3 nucleotides: TGTGCCAGCAGCCTAATTGGAGAGACCCAGTACTTC. This chain joins TRBV6-1 and TRBJ2-5; no clear D gene. Germline values: CDR1 MNHNS, CDR2 SASEGT. This CDR3 has 12 residues. The V end was cut by 6 bases, the J end by 4 bases, with 9 bases between.